This entry lists 19 T cell receptor beta chains sequenced from one sample in a study of vaccination effects on CD4 cells after COVID-19. In the ViraFEST assay, antigen-specific CD4+ clonotypes were identified by expansion after peptide-pool stimulation. On day 10 of culture, CD4+ T cells were separated out. Each vaccine recipient was nucleocapsid antibody negative and had no prior SARS-CoV-2 infection. Here immunoSEQ multiplex PCR was the method, and the copy in TCRdb shows in-frame clones only, minus some. The data contain tens of thousands of clones, 77% of them singletons. These receptors' antigens are unknown. The sequencing here drew on CD4+ T cells from PBMCs cultured with HCoV-NL63 spike peptides, taken before COVID-19 vaccination. These receptors originate from a human donor who received a COVID-19 vaccine.

J is TRBJ2-5 and V is TRBV5-1; perhaps TRBD2 as D (5 bases). CDR3 length equals 14 residues. Per the germline V gene, CDR1 is SGHRS and CDR2 is YFSETQ. V lost 4 bases to trimming and J lost 5 bases, with 15 bases between them. In DNA, the CDR3 is TGCGCCAGCAGCACCACGATCGGGGTCGAGACCCAGTACTTC. It specifies CASSTTIGVETQYF.

The CDR3 nucleotides are TGTGCCAGCTCACCGCAATTCGGACAGGGAGGAACCGGGGAGCTGTTTTTT. Its translation: CASSPQFGQGGTGELFF. V is TRBV18 and J is TRBJ2-2; 8 bases map to TRBD1. Germline CDR1 reads KGHSH; CDR2 reads LQKENI. Trimming removed 3 bases from V and 5 bases from J; junction bases left unmatched: 11. The CDR3 spans 17 residues.

This chain joins TRBV5-1 and TRBJ2-7; D unclear. Germline loops: CDR1 SGHRS, CDR2 YFSETQ. The CDR3 runs to 16 residues. V lost 0 bases and J lost 0, with 13 bases in between. The CDR3 coding sequence is TGCGCCAGCAGCTTGGTTCCGACAAGTACCTCCTACGAGCAGTACGTC. Translating gives CASSLVPTSTSYEQYV.

This clone was seen just once. V and J are TRBV19 and TRBJ1-2; 7 nucleotides line up with TRBD1. CDR1 LNHDA and CDR2 SQIVND come from the germline V gene (reference sequence). The CDR3 runs to 14 residues. V dropped 6 bases and J dropped 0; count of bases not matched to a gene: 4. The chain's CDR3 is CASSWDRANYGYTF. The DNA of the CDR3 is TGTGCCAGTAGCTGGGACAGAGCTAACTATGGCTACACCTTC.

The chain uses TRBV5-1 and TRBJ2-3; 8 positions agree with TRBD2. V was clipped by 7 bases and J by 3 bases; unmatched bases: 4. Germline-derived CDR1 and CDR2 are SGHRS and YFSETQ. The CDR3 contains 13 residues. Here the CDR3 reads CASGAGVTDTQYF. CDR3 DNA sequence: TGCGCCAGCGGAGCGGGGGTGACAGATACGCAGTATTTT.

V and J are TRBV5-1 and TRBJ2-3; possibly TRBD2 for D (5 bases). V was pared by 5 bases and J by 2 bases, with 15 bases between. This CDR3 spans 15 amino acids. Germline V lookup: CDR1 SGHRS, CDR2 YFSETQ. The CDR3 bases are TGCGCCAGCAGACCGGAGGCGGAATACACAGATACGCAGTATTTT. Its protein is CASRPEAEYTDTQYF. Full variable domain (missing parts from reference TRBV5-1 and TRBJ2-3): KAGVTQTPRYLIKTRGQQVTLSCSPISGHRSVSWYQQTPGQGLQFLFEYFSETQRNKGNFPGRFSGRQFSNSRSEMNVSTLELGDSALYLCASRPEAEYTDTQYFGPGTRLTVL.

J is TRBJ2-2 and V is TRBV19, with D perhaps TRBD1 or TRBD2 (5 bases each). Germline lookup yields CDR1 LNHDA and CDR2 SQIVND (reference sequence). The V gene lost 6 bases and the J gene lost 7 bases, with 18 bases spanning the gap. The CDR3 totals 15 residues. The CDR3 reads CASRTYGADGGELFF. The CDR3 DNA reads TGTGCCAGTAGGACCTACGGGGCCGATGGCGGGGAGCTGTTTTTT.

This chain links TRBV4-1 with TRBJ2-3; D not certain. V lost 3 bases and J lost 3, with 10 bases in between. This CDR3 comprises 14 residues. Per the germline V gene, CDR1 is MGHRA and CDR2 is YSYEKL. The DNA of the CDR3 is TGCGCCAGCAGCCACCTGGAGAGGACAGATACGCAGTATTTT. This translates into CASSHLERTDTQYF.

V and J are TRBV18 and TRBJ2-3; 7 bases fit TRBD1. The V segment lost 3 bases and the J segment 6 bases; nucleotides outside the gene matches: 9. The CDR3 consists of 15 residues. Looked up from germline, CDR1 is KGHSH and CDR2 is LQKENI. Here the CDR3 reads CASSPPGGPRDTQYF. The CDR3 coding sequence is TGTGCCAGCTCACCCCCAGGGGGACCTCGGGATACGCAGTATTTT.

The rearrangement links TRBV28 to TRBJ1-5; D may be TRBD1 (6 bases). Germline CDR1 and CDR2: MDHEN and SYDVKM. The CDR3 loop spans 16 amino acids. V was cut by 6 bases and J by 2 bases, with 17 bases left in between. This chain's CDR3 is CASSRGTNGGNQPQHF. The DNA for the CDR3 is TGTGCCAGCAGCCGTGGGACAAACGGTGGCAATCAGCCCCAGCATTTT.

The table lists this clone with a few counts. CDR3 protein: CASSPSYATNEKLFF. CDR3 nucleotide sequence: TGTGCCAGCAGTCCCTCGTATGCAACTAATGAAAAACTGTTTTTT. J is TRBJ1-4 and V is TRBV6-5; no definite D call. V was cut by 5 bases and J by 0 bases, with 10 bases left in between. CDR3 length: 15 amino acids. The V gene's germline CDR1 is MNHEY and CDR2 SVGAGI.

Regarding this clone: Other DNA sequences in the same sample also yield this CDR3. J is TRBJ1-2 and V is TRBV15; 7 bases align to TRBD1. CDR1 and CDR2 (germline): LNHNV, YYDKDF (reference sequence). J lost 2 bases, V lost 3 bases, and 3 bases had no gene match. CDR3 size: 14 residues. This CDR3 reads CATSREQGNYGYTF. CDR3 sequence (DNA): TGTGCCACCAGCAGGGAACAGGGGAACTATGGCTACACCTTC.

CDR3 residues: CASSNRDRGHRQPQHF. The CDR3 coding sequence is TGTGCCAGCTCAAATAGGGACAGGGGGCATCGTCAGCCCCAGCATTTT. The rearrangement joins TRBV18 to TRBJ1-5; 12 bases fit TRBD1. CDR3 size: 16 residues. Germline V lookup: CDR1 KGHSH, CDR2 LQKENI. With V trimmed by 5 bases and J by 6 bases, 8 bases remained unmatched.

V gene TRBV28 combines with J gene TRBJ1-6; possible D gene TRBD1, 5 bases. Trimming removed 5 bases at V and 0 bases at J, with 17 bases between. The CDR3 length is 18 residues. Germline V gene sequence: CDR1 MDHEN, CDR2 SYDVKM. In DNA, the CDR3 is TGTGCCAGCAGTCGTTCTCAGGGAATTGGCTCCTATAATTCACCCCTCCACTTT. This codes for CASSRSQGIGSYNSPLHF.

This clone was seen only once. The chain is built from TRBV2 and TRBJ2-5; D unclear. Germline V gene data show CDR1 as SNHLY and CDR2 as FYNNEI. The CDR3 has 16 amino acids. V was shortened by 4 bases and J by 5 bases, with 20 bases between the two germline ends. The CDR3: CASSVHMGLGMETQYF. CDR3 nucleotide sequence: TGTGCCAGCAGTGTTCATATGGGTCTAGGGATGGAGACCCAGTACTTC.

The chain is built from TRBV30 and TRBJ2-5; D gene unclear. The germline V gene encodes CDR1 GTSNPN and CDR2 SVGIG (reference sequence). This CDR3 spans 11 amino acids. Trimming stripped 0 bases from V and 5 bases from J, with 4 bases between. The CDR3 sequence is CAWSVSETQYF. CDR3 DNA sequence: TGTGCCTGGAGTGTTTCGGAGACCCAGTACTTC.

The chain links TRBV7-2 to TRBJ1-2, with D perhaps TRBD1 (6 bases). The V gene lost 7 bases and the J gene lost 1 base, with 16 bases spanning the gap. Germline V CDR1 and CDR2: SGHTA, FQGNSA. CDR3 length: 15 amino acids. CDR3 sequence (DNA): TGTGCCAGCATCAAAACAGGGATCGGTAACTATGGCTACACCTTC. It yields the protein CASIKTGIGNYGYTF.

This chain links TRBV4-1 with TRBJ1-2; D may be TRBD1 (5 bases). The V end was cut by 0 bases, the J end by 4 bases, with 12 bases between. This CDR3 contains 15 residues. Germline-derived CDR1 and CDR2 are MGHRA and YSYEKL. CDR3 loop: CASSQDQRGAYGYTF. In DNA, the CDR3 is TGCGCCAGCAGCCAAGATCAGAGGGGCGCCTATGGCTACACCTTC.

The rearrangement links TRBV24-1 to TRBJ2-6; possibly TRBD1 for D (6 bases). The V end was cut by 5 bases, the J end by 2 bases, with 6 bases between. Looked up from germline, CDR1 is KGHDR and CDR2 is SFDVKD. This CDR3 has 14 residues. CDR3 DNA sequence: TGTGCCACCAGTGGGGGGCCTGGGGCCAACGTCCTGACTTTC. Residues: CATSGGPGANVLTF.